The rows below give T cell receptor beta chains drawn from one sample of a study of long-term antiretroviral therapy in people with HIV. Clones were read by immunoSEQ multiplex PCR, and TCRdb kept only the in-frame ones, dropping some. The table lists some 30,000 clones, about 82% of them singletons. The specimen comprised unsorted PBMCs, sampled 3.3 years after starting antiretroviral therapy. These receptors came from a man aged 18-30 years with HIV. Both conserved end residues are part of each CDR3. D genes are given only for firm matches. Only part of the rows carry a size: once, few, many, or a class if the clone is expanded.

TRBV10-3,NA,TRBJ2-5,NA,TGTGCCATCAGTGAAAGCGTAGTGCCCAAGAGAAACCTACAAGAGACCCAGTACTTC,CAISESVVPKRNLQETQYF
TRBV5-6,NA,TRBJ2-2,medium-sized,TGTGCCAGCAGCTTAGGGGAGTTCGGCGGGGAGCTGTTTTTT,CASSLGEFGGELFF
TRBV6-5,NA,TRBJ1-2,NA,TGTGCCAGCAGTTACTCGGTCGGGGGGCTTAGCTCCGGCTACACCTTC,CASSYSVGGLSSGYTF
TRBV5-5,NA,TRBJ1-4,medium-sized,TGTGCCAGCACCCACGGGGGTGGTGGTGAAAAACTGTTTTTT,CASTHGGGGEKLFF
TRBV4-1,NA,TRBJ1-1,NA,TGCGCCAGCAGCCAACAGGGAGATACTGAAGCTTTCTTT,CASSQQGDTEAFF
TRBV27,TRBD1,TRBJ2-6,once,TGTGCCAGCACCAGAGGGGGCTTTGGGGCCAACGTCCTGACTTTC,CASTRGGFGANVLTF
TRBV9,NA,TRBJ2-2,NA,TGTGCCAGCAGCCCACGGGGATTCGGGGAGCTGTTTTTT,CASSPRGFGELFF
TRBV5-1,NA,TRBJ2-7,NA,TGCGCCAGCAGCTTGACAGAATTCTACGAGCAGTACTTC,CASSLTEFYEQYF
TRBV2,NA,TRBJ1-2,NA,TGTGCCAGCAAGACAAACAGGAACGGCGTGGGCTACACCTTC,CASKTNRNGVGYTF
TRBV5-4,NA,TRBJ2-7,NA,TGTGCCAGCAGCTCCCGCGACAGGCCGATCTACGAGCAGTACTTC,CASSSRDRPIYEQYF
TRBV6-5,NA,TRBJ1-1,NA,TGTGCCAGCAGTTACGCCTACAGGTTAGGGGACACTGAAGCTTTCTTT,CASSYAYRLGDTEAFF
TRBV7-6,TRBD1,TRBJ2-5,once,TGTGCCAGCAGCACACGACAGGGGGAAATCCAAGAGACCCAGTACTTC,CASSTRQGEIQETQYF
TRBV2,NA,TRBJ2-7,NA,TGTGCCAGCAGTCCCGGCCCTGTATCCAACGAGCAGTACTTC,CASSPGPVSNEQYF
TRBV27,NA,TRBJ2-1,NA,TGTGCCAGCAGTTTTCTCGGCTCCTACAATGAGCAGTTCTTC,CASSFLGSYNEQFF
TRBV11-2,NA,TRBJ2-7,NA,TGTGCCAGCCTCGAACTCCAGGGGAGTTACGAGCAGTACTTC,CASLELQGSYEQYF
TRBV27,NA,TRBJ2-1,NA,TGTGCCAGCAGTTTACAGGGATACAATGAGCAGTTCTTC,CASSLQGYNEQFF
TRBV5-1,TRBD1,TRBJ2-7,NA,TGCGCCAGCAGGACAGGGGGGCCGGGCTACGAGCAGTACTTC,CASRTGGPGYEQYF
TRBV14,TRBD1,TRBJ2-1,NA,TGTGCCAGCAGCCAAGGGGACAGCCTCTACAATGAGCAGTTCTTC,CASSQGDSLYNEQFF
TRBV5-5,NA,TRBJ1-4,NA,TGTGCCAGCAGCTTCGGGGGAGGTAATGAAAAACTGTTTTTT,CASSFGGGNEKLFF
TRBV5-1,NA,TRBJ1-1,NA,TGCGCCAGCAGCTTTGGGACGGGCTACACTGAAGCTTTCTTT,CASSFGTGYTEAFF
TRBV6-5,NA,TRBJ2-7,NA,TGTGCCAGCAGACCAGCGGGCTCCTACGAGCAGTACTTC,CASRPAGSYEQYF
TRBV28,NA,TRBJ1-2,NA,TGTGCCAGCAGTTTATTCCCCGGTCCTAAGGGGGGGCCTAACTATGGCTACACCTTC,CASSLFPGPKGGPNYGYTF
TRBV11-2,NA,TRBJ2-7,NA,TGTGCCAGCAGCTTAAGTCCCGGCTCCTACGAGCAGTACTTC,CASSLSPGSYEQYF
TRBV6-1,NA,TRBJ1-1,NA,TGTGCCAGCAGTGAAAACAAGGAGTTCGTTCCTGAAGCTTTCTTT,CASSENKEFVPEAFF
TRBV11-3,NA,TRBJ2-1,NA,TGTGCCAGCAGCTTAGGCTATGCGCTAACCTACAATGAGCAGTTCTTC,CASSLGYALTYNEQFF
TRBV6-1,TRBD1,TRBJ2-7,NA,TGTGCCAGCAAGTTCGCTGACAGGGGCGACGAGCAGTACTTC,CASKFADRGDEQYF
TRBV7-2,TRBD1,TRBJ2-7,few,TGTGCCAGCAGTTCCGGGACAGCCACCGTCGACGAGCAGTACTTC,CASSSGTATVDEQYF
TRBV19,NA,TRBJ2-1,once,TGTGCCAGTAGCCCCAGTGGGAATGAGCAGTTCTTC,CASSPSGNEQFF
TRBV7-9,NA,TRBJ2-3,NA,TGTGCCAGCAGCTTAGCGGGTCGCACAGATACGCAGTATTTT,CASSLAGRTDTQYF
TRBV5-1,TRBD2,TRBJ2-2,NA,TGCGCCAGCAGCTTGGGGCAAAGGACTAGCGGGAGGTGGGAGAACACCGGGGAGCTGTTTTTT,CASSLGQRTSGRWENTGELFF
TRBV5-4,NA,TRBJ1-4,NA,TGTGCCAGCAGCTCGAGGGGGAGGAATGAAAAACTGTTTTTT,CASSSRGRNEKLFF
TRBV28,NA,TRBJ2-7,once,TGTGCCAGCAGTTTAGTTGACACTAACTACGAGCAGTACTTC,CASSLVDTNYEQYF
TRBV5-4,NA,TRBJ1-4,NA,TGTGCCAGCAGCCAAGATGCAACTAATGAAAAACTGTTTTTT,CASSQDATNEKLFF
TRBV7-3,TRBD1,TRBJ1-1,NA,TGTGCCAGCAGCCAACGGGCGCCGGACAGGGGGCCCACTGAAGCTTTCTTT,CASSQRAPDRGPTEAFF
TRBV9,NA,TRBJ2-7,NA,TGTGCCAGCAGCAACAACAGGGAAGACTCCTACGAGCAGTACTTC,CASSNNREDSYEQYF
TRBV11-2,NA,TRBJ2-7,once,TGTGCCAGCAGCTTGACGGACAGAGCGTACGAGCAGTACTTC,CASSLTDRAYEQYF
TRBV28,TRBD1,TRBJ2-5,NA,TGTGCCAGCAGTAATTCGGACAGGGTCGGAGAGACCCAGTACTTC,CASSNSDRVGETQYF
TRBV9,TRBD1,TRBJ1-6,NA,TGTGCCAGCAGCGTAGAGAAAATGGAGACAGGGCATCGTAATTCACCCCTCCACTTT,CASSVEKMETGHRNSPLHF
TRBV5-1,TRBD1,TRBJ1-2,NA,TGCGCCAGCAGCTTGTCTCAGGGGGCCCATGGCTACACCTTC,CASSLSQGAHGYTF
TRBV28,NA,TRBJ2-7,NA,TGTGCCAGCAGTTTAAGGTCAGGGCCCCTATCGAGCTCCTACGAGCAGTACTTC,CASSLRSGPLSSSYEQYF
TRBV28,NA,TRBJ1-5,NA,TGTGCCAGCAGTAGATACAGAGGGGGCAATCAGCCCCAGCATTTT,CASSRYRGGNQPQHF
TRBV7-9,NA,TRBJ1-1,NA,TGTGCCAGCAGCTTAAGTGTAAACACTGAAGCTTTCTTT,CASSLSVNTEAFF
TRBV29-1,NA,TRBJ2-1,NA,TGCAGCGCTGAACCGGACGGAAGCTCCTACAATGAGCAGTTCTTC,CSAEPDGSSYNEQFF
TRBV7-9,TRBD2,TRBJ2-3,NA,TGTGCCAGCAGCTTAGCGATGCGGGAGGGCCGCGATACGCAGTATTTT,CASSLAMREGRDTQYF
TRBV12-5,TRBD2,TRBJ2-2,NA,TGTGCTAGTGGTCCCGGGGGGGGGAGTGGCAACACCGGGGAGCTGTTTTTT,CASGPGGGSGNTGELFF
TRBV15,NA,TRBJ2-7,NA,TGTGCCACCAGCACAGCAGGAGTTTCCTACGAGCAGTACTTC,CATSTAGVSYEQYF
TRBV15,NA,TRBJ1-1,NA,TGTGCCACCAGCAGGGATAGGACACCGAACACTGAAGCTTTCTTT,CATSRDRTPNTEAFF
TRBV6-4,NA,TRBJ2-2,NA,TGTGCCAGCAGTGACCTTCTTTGGTCGACTGCCGGGGAGCTGTTTTTT,CASSDLLWSTAGELFF
TRBV6-1,NA,TRBJ2-7,NA,TGTGCCAGCAGTGAAGGGTACGAGCAGTACTTC,CASSEGYEQYF
TRBV7-9,TRBD2,TRBJ2-4,NA,TGTGCCAGCAGCTTAGAGGGCAGGCGGGGGGACCTAGCCAAAAACATTCAGTACTTC,CASSLEGRRGDLAKNIQYF
TRBV5-6,NA,TRBJ2-7,NA,TGTGCCAGCACCATACGGCTGACAGGTGTCTACGAGCAGTACTTC,CASTIRLTGVYEQYF
TRBV19,TRBD2,TRBJ2-1,once,TGTGCCAGTCGGCTAGCGGGAGGAGGGCAGTTCTTC,CASRLAGGGQFF
TRBV14,TRBD2,TRBJ2-1,NA,TGTGCCAGCAGCCAAGAGATGGCTAGCGGGAGGGCCTACAATGAGCAGTTCTTC,CASSQEMASGRAYNEQFF
TRBV19,NA,TRBJ1-3,NA,TGTGCCAGTAGTATAGGCTCTGGAAACACCATATATTTT,CASSIGSGNTIYF
TRBV7-9,NA,TRBJ1-1,NA,TGTGCCAGCAGCCCCCAGCGGGCCACTGAAGCTTTCTTT,CASSPQRATEAFF
TRBV7-9,TRBD1,TRBJ1-4,NA,TGTGCCAGCAGCTTAGCGGGACAGCGAACTAATGAAAAACTGTTTTTT,CASSLAGQRTNEKLFF
TRBV28,NA,TRBJ1-5,NA,TGTGCCAGCAGCTCCACCTGGTGGGGAAAAAGCAATCAGCCCCAGCATTTT,CASSSTWWGKSNQPQHF
TRBV18,TRBD1,TRBJ1-2,NA,TGTGCCAGCTCACTGGGGGAGACAGGGGGCTATGGCTACACCTTC,CASSLGETGGYGYTF
TRBV18,TRBD1,TRBJ2-2,NA,TGTGCCAGCTCTCTGGACAGGGTGACCGGGGAGCTGTTTTTT,CASSLDRVTGELFF